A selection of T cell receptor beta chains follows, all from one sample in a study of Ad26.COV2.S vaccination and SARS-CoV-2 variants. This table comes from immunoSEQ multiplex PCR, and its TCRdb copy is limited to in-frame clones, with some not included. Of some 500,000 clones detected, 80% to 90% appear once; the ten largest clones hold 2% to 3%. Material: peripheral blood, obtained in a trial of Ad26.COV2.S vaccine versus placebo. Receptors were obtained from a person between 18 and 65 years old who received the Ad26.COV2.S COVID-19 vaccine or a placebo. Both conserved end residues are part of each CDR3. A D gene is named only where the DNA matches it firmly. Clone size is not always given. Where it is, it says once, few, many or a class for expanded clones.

CASSLNQQGPLTLNEQFF | TGTGCCAGCAGCTTAAATCAACAGGGGCCCCTCACCCTTAATGAGCAGTTCTTC | TRBD1 | once | TRBJ2-1 | 18 | TRBV7-2
CASSLGTGQNTF | TGCGCCAGCAGCTTGGGGACAGGGCAAAACACCTTC | TRBD1 | . | TRBJ1-2 | 12 | TRBV5-1
CASSVAGGDSPLHF | TGTGCCAGCAGCGTAGCAGGGGGCGATTCACCCCTCCACTTT | TRBD1 | . | TRBJ1-6 | 14 | TRBV9
CASSSYELATETQYF | TGTGCCAGCAGCTCCTATGAGTTGGCTACAGAGACCCAGTACTTC | . | . | TRBJ2-5 | 15 | TRBV7-8
CATSTTTDTQYF | TGTGCCACCTCGACTACCACAGATACGCAGTATTTT | . | . | TRBJ2-3 | 12 | TRBV24-1
CASSLSAGANYGYTF | TGTGCCAGCTCACTTTCGGCAGGGGCAAACTATGGCTACACCTTC | . | . | TRBJ1-2 | 15 | TRBV18
CASSYLTGAGYTF | TGTGCCAGCAGCTACCTGACAGGGGCTGGCTACACCTTC | TRBD1 | . | TRBJ1-2 | 13 | TRBV27
CASSFGFSRRGLNSPLHF | TGCGCCAGCAGCTTTGGGTTTTCGAGGAGGGGATTAAATTCACCCCTCCACTTT | . | . | TRBJ1-6 | 18 | TRBV5-1
CSASHKHTEAFF | TGCAGTGCTAGTCACAAGCACACTGAAGCTTTCTTT | . | . | TRBJ1-1 | 12 | TRBV20-1
CASSRGQGRNEKLFF | TGTGCCAGCTCAAGGGGACAGGGGCGAAATGAAAAACTGTTTTTT | TRBD1 | once | TRBJ1-4 | 15 | TRBV18
CASSLYGGSETQYF | TGCGCCAGCAGCTTGTACGGCGGATCTGAGACCCAGTACTTC | . | . | TRBJ2-5 | 14 | TRBV5-1
CASISGTSGGYSARSSTDTQYF | TGCGCCAGCATATCCGGGACTAGCGGGGGATATTCGGCTCGCTCTAGCACAGATACGCAGTATTTT | TRBD2 | . | TRBJ2-3 | 22 | TRBV5-1
CASSLLEGRHQETQYF | TGTGCCAGCAGCTTATTGGAGGGTCGGCACCAAGAGACCCAGTACTTC | . | . | TRBJ2-5 | 16 | TRBV7-8
CASSPTGDYGYTF | TGTGCCAGCAGTCCTACAGGGGACTATGGCTACACCTTC | TRBD1 | . | TRBJ1-2 | 13 | TRBV6-5
CASSPPKTHYNQPQHF | TGTGCCAGCAGTCCCCCGAAAACTCACTACAATCAGCCCCAGCATTTT | . | . | TRBJ1-5 | 16 | TRBV28
CASSFGPRGQETQYF | TGTGCCAGCAGTTTTGGCCCCCGAGGGCAAGAGACCCAGTACTTC | . | . | TRBJ2-5 | 15 | TRBV27
CASSLGEGGHYEQYF | TGCGCCAGCAGCCTGGGGGAGGGCGGACACTACGAGCAGTACTTC | TRBD2 | . | TRBJ2-7 | 15 | TRBV5-1
CARGGGDWETQYF | TGTGCCAGAGGAGGAGGGGATTGGGAGACCCAGTACTTC | . | . | TRBJ2-5 | 13 | TRBV2
CASSLGQLYTEAFF | TGTGCCAGCAGCTTAGGACAGCTGTACACTGAAGCTTTCTTT | . | . | TRBJ1-1 | 14 | TRBV5-5
CATSDPRGPDEKLFF | TGTGCCACCAGTGATCCCAGGGGGCCCGATGAAAAACTGTTTTTT | TRBD1 | . | TRBJ1-4 | 15 | TRBV24-1
CASSVDSGSGELFF | TGTGCCAGCAGCGTAGACTCAGGCTCCGGGGAGCTGTTTTTT | . | . | TRBJ2-2 | 14 | TRBV9
CASSQVDRSNTEAFF | TGTGCCAGCAGCCAAGTAGACAGATCGAACACTGAAGCTTTCTTT | . | . | TRBJ1-1 | 15 | TRBV5-6
CASSLGTGPYGYTF | TGCGCCAGCAGCTTGGGGACAGGCCCCTATGGCTACACCTTC | TRBD1 | . | TRBJ1-2 | 14 | TRBV5-1
CASSPGGGEKLFF | TGTGCCAGCTCACCAGGGGGTGGTGAAAAACTGTTTTTT | . | once | TRBJ1-4 | 13 | TRBV18
CAIRKDRSTDTQYF | TGTGCCATCAGGAAGGACAGAAGCACAGATACGCAGTATTTT | . | once | TRBJ2-3 | 14 | TRBV10-3
CASSEQRIPNNEQFF | TGTGCCAGCAGCGAACAAAGGATTCCTAACAATGAGCAGTTCTTC | . | once | TRBJ2-1 | 15 | TRBV7-9
CASSYSGRDVEKLFF | TGTGCCAGCAGTTACTCGGGTAGGGACGTGGAAAAACTGTTTTTT | . | . | TRBJ1-4 | 15 | TRBV6-5
CASSLQGLTEAFF | TGTGCCAGTAGTCTGCAGGGTTTAACTGAAGCTTTCTTT | . | once | TRBJ1-1 | 13 | TRBV19
CASRSRGREAFF | TGTGCCAGCAGAAGTAGGGGCAGGGAAGCTTTCTTT | . | . | TRBJ1-1 | 12 | TRBV9
CASSDRAEDTQYF | TGTGCCAGTAGTGACAGAGCGGAAGATACGCAGTATTTT | . | . | TRBJ2-3 | 13 | TRBV19
CASSPGMGYGYTF | TGTGCCAGCTCACCAGGGATGGGCTATGGCTACACCTTC | . | . | TRBJ1-2 | 13 | TRBV2
CASSRLGWGTQYF | TGTGCCAGCAGCCGGCTAGGTTGGGGTACGCAGTATTTT | . | . | TRBJ2-3 | 13 | TRBV3-1/TRBV3-2
CASSRPGGGRTDTQYF | TGTGCCAGCAGCCGACCGGGCGGGGGGCGCACAGATACGCAGTATTTT | TRBD2 | . | TRBJ2-3 | 16 | TRBV3-1/TRBV3-2
CASSPWGTDTQYF | TGTGCCAGCAGCCCTTGGGGCACAGATACGCAGTATTTT | . | . | TRBJ2-3 | 13 | TRBV11-2
CASSIGLARDFGNQPQHF | TGTGCCAGTAGTATTGGACTCGCTCGGGACTTCGGCAATCAGCCCCAGCATTTT | . | . | TRBJ1-5 | 18 | TRBV19
CASSLRTGYNSPLHF | TGTGCCAGCAGCTTACGGACAGGGTATAATTCACCCCTCCACTTT | TRBD1 | . | TRBJ1-6 | 15 | TRBV7-2
CASSFQGGNGYTF | TGTGCCAGCAGCTTCCAGGGGGGGAATGGCTACACCTTC | TRBD1 | once | TRBJ1-2 | 13 | TRBV11-3
CASSYSAFNEQFF | TGTGCCAGCAGTTACTCGGCTTTTAATGAGCAGTTCTTC | . | . | TRBJ2-1 | 13 | TRBV6-2/TRBV6-3
CASIPQRDQPQHF | TGTGCCAGCATCCCGCAACGAGATCAGCCCCAGCATTTT | . | . | TRBJ1-5 | 13 | TRBV28
CASSVDTSGNTIYF | TGTGCCAGCAGCGTGGACACCTCTGGAAACACCATATATTTT | . | few | TRBJ1-3 | 14 | TRBV9
CASRPLLGSRGGYTF | TGTGCCAGTAGGCCCCTCCTTGGGAGTCGGGGAGGCTACACCTTC | . | . | TRBJ1-2 | 15 | TRBV19
CASRRGADGELFF | TGTGCCAGCCGTCGGGGCGCGGACGGGGAGCTGTTTTTT | . | . | TRBJ2-2 | 13 | TRBV11-3
CASSLAGGQETQYF | TGTGCCAGCAGCTTGGCCGGGGGTCAAGAGACCCAGTACTTC | . | . | TRBJ2-5 | 14 | TRBV5-4
CASSLAEGLTGYTF | TGTGCCAGCAGCTTGGCCGAGGGACTTACTGGCTACACCTTC | . | . | TRBJ1-2 | 14 | TRBV5-4
CASSLIGPWVGFSNQPQHF | TGTGCCAGCAGCTTAATCGGGCCTTGGGTTGGTTTTAGCAATCAGCCCCAGCATTTT | . | . | TRBJ1-5 | 19 | TRBV7-8
CASSWTGGYEQYF | TGTGCCAGCAGCTGGACAGGGGGTTACGAGCAGTACTTC | TRBD1 | . | TRBJ2-7 | 13 | TRBV7-9
CASSPIQTLRDRDYEQYF | TGTGCCAGCAGTCCCATCCAAACACTCCGGGACAGGGACTACGAGCAGTACTTC | TRBD1 | once | TRBJ2-7 | 18 | TRBV28
CASSPDRDNQPQHF | TGTGCCAGCAGCCCCGACAGGGACAATCAGCCCCAGCATTTT | TRBD1 | . | TRBJ1-5 | 14 | TRBV6-5
CASSYGGQPQHF | TGTGCCAGCAGCTATGGGGGTCAGCCCCAGCATTTT | . | . | TRBJ1-5 | 12 | TRBV11-3
CASSPGGAGANVLTF | TGTGCCAGCTCACCCGGGGGTGCCGGGGCCAACGTCCTGACTTTC | . | once | TRBJ2-6 | 15 | TRBV18
CASSSGAKNIQYF | TGTGCCAGCAGCTCAGGGGCCAAAAACATTCAGTACTTC | . | . | TRBJ2-4 | 13 | TRBV6-5
CASSQVPRRSDTQYF | TGTGCCAGCAGCCAGGTCCCCCGGAGATCAGATACGCAGTATTTT | . | . | TRBJ2-3 | 15 | TRBV14
CASTRQLREGLIHF | TGTGCCAGCACCCGTCAGCTTCGGGAGGGGCTGATCCACTTT | . | . | TRBJ1-6 | 14 | TRBV28